Described below is a single T cell receptor (beta chain) sequence and its context. This record belongs to a study of blood T cell repertoires in COVID-19. The method was immunoSEQ multiplex PCR; TCRdb's version includes in-frame clones alone and lacks a portion of them. The sample contains about 220,000 clones, about 90% of which appear only once. V was shortened by 0 bases and J by 7 bases, with 19 bases between the two germline ends. The CDR3 has 17 amino acids. The germline gives CDR1 SGHTS, CDR2 YDEGEE. The receptor comes from a woman aged 30 to 39 who had recovered from COVID-19. This chain connects TRBV5-8 to TRBJ1-4; maybe TRBD1 (5 bases). The specimen sequenced was peripheral blood. The CDR3 reads CASSLGVWQGTGEKLFF. In nucleotides, the CDR3 is TGTGCCAGCAGCTTGGGTGTTTGGCAGGGAACTGGTGAAAAACTGTTTTTT.